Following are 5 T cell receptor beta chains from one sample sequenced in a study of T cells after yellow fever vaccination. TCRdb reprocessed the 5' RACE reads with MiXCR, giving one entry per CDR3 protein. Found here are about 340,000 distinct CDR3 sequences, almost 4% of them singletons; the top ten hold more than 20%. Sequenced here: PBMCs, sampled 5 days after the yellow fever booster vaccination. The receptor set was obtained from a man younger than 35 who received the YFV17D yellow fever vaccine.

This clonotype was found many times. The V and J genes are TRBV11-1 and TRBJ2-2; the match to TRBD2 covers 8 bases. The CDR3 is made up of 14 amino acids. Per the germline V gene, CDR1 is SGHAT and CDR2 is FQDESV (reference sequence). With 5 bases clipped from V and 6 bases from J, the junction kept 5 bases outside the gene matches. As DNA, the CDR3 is TGTGCCAGCAGCCTCGGGGGGGGAGCCGGGGAGCTGTTTTTT. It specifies CASSLGGGAGELFF.

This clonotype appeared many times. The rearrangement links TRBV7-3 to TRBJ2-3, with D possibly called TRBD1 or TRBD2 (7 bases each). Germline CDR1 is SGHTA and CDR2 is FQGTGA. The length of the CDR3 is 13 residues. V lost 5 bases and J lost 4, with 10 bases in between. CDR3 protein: CASSPGGADTQYF. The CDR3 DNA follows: TGTGCCAGCAGCCCAGGGGGGGCAGATACGCAGTATTTT.

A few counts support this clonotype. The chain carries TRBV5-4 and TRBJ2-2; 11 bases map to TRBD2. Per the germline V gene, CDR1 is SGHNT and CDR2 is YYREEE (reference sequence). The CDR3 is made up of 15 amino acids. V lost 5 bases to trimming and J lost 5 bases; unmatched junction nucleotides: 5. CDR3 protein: CASRTGLAETGELFF. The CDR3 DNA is TGTGCCAGCAGGACGGGACTAGCGGAAACCGGGGAGCTGTTTTTT.

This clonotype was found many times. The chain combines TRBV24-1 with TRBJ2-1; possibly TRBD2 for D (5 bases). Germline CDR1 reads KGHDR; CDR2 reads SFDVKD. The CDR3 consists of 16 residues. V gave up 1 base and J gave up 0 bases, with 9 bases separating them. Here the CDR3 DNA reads TGTGCCACCAGTGATTTCCCGGGGAGCTCCTACAATGAGCAGTTCTTC. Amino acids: CATSDFPGSSYNEQFF.

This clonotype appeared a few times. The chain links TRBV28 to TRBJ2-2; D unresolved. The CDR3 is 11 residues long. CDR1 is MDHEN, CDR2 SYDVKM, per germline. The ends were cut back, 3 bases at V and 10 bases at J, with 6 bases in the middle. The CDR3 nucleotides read TGTGCCAGCAGTTTTTATGAGGAGCTGTTTTTT. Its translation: CASSFYEELFF. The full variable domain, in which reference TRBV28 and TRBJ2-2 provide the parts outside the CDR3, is DVKVTQSSRYLVKRTGEKVFLECVQDMDHENMFWYRQDPGLGLRLIYFSYDVKMKEKGDIPEGYSVSREKKERFSLILESASTNQTSMYLCASSFYEELFFGEGSRLTVL.